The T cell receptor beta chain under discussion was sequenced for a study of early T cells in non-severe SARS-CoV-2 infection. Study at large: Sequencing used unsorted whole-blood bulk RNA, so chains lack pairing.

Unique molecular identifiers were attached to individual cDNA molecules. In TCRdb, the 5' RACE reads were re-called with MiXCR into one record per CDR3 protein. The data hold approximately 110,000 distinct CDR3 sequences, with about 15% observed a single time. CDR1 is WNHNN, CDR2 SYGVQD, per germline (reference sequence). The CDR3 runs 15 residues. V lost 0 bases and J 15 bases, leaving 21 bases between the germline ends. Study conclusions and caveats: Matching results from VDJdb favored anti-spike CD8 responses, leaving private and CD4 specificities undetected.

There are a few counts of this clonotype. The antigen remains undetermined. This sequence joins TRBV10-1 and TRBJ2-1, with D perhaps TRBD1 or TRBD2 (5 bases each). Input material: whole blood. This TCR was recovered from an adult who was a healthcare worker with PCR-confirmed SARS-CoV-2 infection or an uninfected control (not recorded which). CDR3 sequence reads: CASSESVGTKDVLFF. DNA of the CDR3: TGCGCCAGCAGTGAGTCTGTTGGGACGAAGGATGTTCTGTTCTTC.